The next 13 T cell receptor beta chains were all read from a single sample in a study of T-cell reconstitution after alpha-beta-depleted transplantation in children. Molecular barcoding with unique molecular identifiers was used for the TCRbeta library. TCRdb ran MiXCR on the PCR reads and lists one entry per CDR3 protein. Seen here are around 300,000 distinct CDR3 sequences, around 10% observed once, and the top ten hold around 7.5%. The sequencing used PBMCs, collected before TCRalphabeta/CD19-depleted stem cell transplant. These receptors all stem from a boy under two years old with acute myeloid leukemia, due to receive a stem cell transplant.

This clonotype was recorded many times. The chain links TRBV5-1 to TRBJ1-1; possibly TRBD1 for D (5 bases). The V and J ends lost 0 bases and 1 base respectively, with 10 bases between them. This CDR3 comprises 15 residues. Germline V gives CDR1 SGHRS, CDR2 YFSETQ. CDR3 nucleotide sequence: TGCGCCAGCAGCTTGGGTGGGGCTGGGAACACTGAAGCTTTCTTT. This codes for CASSLGGAGNTEAFF.

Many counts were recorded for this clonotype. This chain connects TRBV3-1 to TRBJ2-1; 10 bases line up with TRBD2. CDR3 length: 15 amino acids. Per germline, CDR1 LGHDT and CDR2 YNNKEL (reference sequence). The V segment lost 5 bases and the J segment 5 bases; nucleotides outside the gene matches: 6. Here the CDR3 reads CASSYPGLANNEQFF. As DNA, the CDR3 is TGTGCCAGCAGCTACCCGGGACTAGCGAACAATGAGCAGTTCTTC.

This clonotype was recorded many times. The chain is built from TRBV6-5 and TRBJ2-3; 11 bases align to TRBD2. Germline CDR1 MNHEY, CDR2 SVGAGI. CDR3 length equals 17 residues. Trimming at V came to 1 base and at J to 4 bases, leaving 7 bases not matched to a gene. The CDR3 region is CASSYWPLSGRADTQYF. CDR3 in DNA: TGTGCCAGCAGTTACTGGCCACTTAGCGGGAGGGCAGATACGCAGTATTTT.

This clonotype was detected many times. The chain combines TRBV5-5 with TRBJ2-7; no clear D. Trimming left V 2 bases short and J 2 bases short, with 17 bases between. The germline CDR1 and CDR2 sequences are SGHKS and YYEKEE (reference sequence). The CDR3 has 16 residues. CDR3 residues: CASSLEAAFLTYEQYF. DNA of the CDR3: TGTGCCAGCAGCTTAGAAGCAGCTTTTCTCACCTACGAGCAGTACTTC.

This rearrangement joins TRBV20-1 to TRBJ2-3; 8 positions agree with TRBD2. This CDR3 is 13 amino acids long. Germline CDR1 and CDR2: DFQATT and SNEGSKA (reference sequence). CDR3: CSQAGEGTDTQYF. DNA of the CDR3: TGCAGCCAAGCGGGGGAGGGAACAGATACGCAGTATTTT.

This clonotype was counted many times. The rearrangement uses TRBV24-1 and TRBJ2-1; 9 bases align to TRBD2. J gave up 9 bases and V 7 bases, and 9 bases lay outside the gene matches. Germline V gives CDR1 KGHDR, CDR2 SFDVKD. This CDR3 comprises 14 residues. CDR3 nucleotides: TGTGCCACCAGGGCTGCGGGAGGGGGGAGTGAGCAGTTCTTC. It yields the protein CATRAAGGGSEQFF.

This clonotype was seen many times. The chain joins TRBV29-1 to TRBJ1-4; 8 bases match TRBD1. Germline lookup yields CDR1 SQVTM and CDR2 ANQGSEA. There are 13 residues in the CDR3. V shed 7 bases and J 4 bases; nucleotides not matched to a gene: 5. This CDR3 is CSAIGQGNEKLFF. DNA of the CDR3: TGCAGCGCCATCGGACAGGGTAATGAAAAACTGTTTTTT. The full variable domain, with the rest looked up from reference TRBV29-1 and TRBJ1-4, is SAVISQKPSRDICQRGTSLTIQCQVDSQVTMMFWYRQQPGQSLTLIATANQGSEATYESGFVIDKFPISRPNLTFSTLTVSNMSPEDSSIYLCSAIGQGNEKLFFGSGTQLSVL.

CDR3 in amino acids: CASSLEGGRAPYEQYF. The CDR3 region has the DNA TGTGCCAGCAGCTTAGAGGGCGGGAGGGCCCCCTACGAGCAGTACTTC. The rearrangement links TRBV7-9 to TRBJ2-7; 9 positions match TRBD2. This CDR3 is built from 16 residues. In germline, CDR1 is SEHNR, CDR2 FQNEAQ (reference sequence). V was clipped by 1 base and J by 2 bases; unmatched bases: 6.

CDR3 coding DNA: TGCAGTGCTAGGGGTCGCAGCCGGGGGTTTTATGGCTACACCTTC. Translating it yields CSARGRSRGFYGYTF. The rearrangement joins TRBV20-1 to TRBJ1-2; maybe TRBD1 (5 bases). Germline V gives CDR1 DFQATT, CDR2 SNEGSKA (reference sequence). CDR3 length equals 15 residues. Trimming pared 3 bases from V and 5 bases from J, leaving 19 bases between.

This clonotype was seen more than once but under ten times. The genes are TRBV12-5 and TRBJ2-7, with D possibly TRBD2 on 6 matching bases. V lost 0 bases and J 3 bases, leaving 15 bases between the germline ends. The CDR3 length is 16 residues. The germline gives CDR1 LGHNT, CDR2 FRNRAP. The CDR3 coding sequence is TGTGCTAGTGGTTTGGTAACTGCGGGGACGGTCTACGAGCAGTACTTC. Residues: CASGLVTAGTVYEQYF.

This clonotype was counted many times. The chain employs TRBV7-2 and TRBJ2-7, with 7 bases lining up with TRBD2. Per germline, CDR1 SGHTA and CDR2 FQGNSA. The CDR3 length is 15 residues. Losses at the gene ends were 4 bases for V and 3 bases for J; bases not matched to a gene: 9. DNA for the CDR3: TGTGCCAGCAGCTATAAGCGGGATGCTAGCTACGAGCAGTACTTC. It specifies CASSYKRDASYEQYF.

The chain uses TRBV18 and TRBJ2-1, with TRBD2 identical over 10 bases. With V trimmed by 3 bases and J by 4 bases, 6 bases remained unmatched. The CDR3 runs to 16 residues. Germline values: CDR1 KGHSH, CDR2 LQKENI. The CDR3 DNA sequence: TGTGCCAGCTCACCGATACTAGCGGGAACATACAATGAGCAGTTCTTC. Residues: CASSPILAGTYNEQFF.

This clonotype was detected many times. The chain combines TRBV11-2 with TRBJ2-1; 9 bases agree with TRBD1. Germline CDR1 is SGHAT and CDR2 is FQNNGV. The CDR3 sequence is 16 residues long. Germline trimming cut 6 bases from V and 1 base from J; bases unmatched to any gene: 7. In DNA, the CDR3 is TGTGCCAGCAGAGTGGGACAGGGTCGGTCCTACAATGAGCAGTTCTTC. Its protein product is CASRVGQGRSYNEQFF.